The clone carrying this T cell receptor (beta chain) was seen only once. The method was immunoSEQ multiplex PCR; TCRdb's version includes in-frame clones alone and lacks a portion of them. This sample has 300,000 or so clones, with roughly nine tenths found just once. The data stem from a study of blood T cell repertoires in COVID-19. V gave up 5 bases and J gave up 10 bases, with 9 bases separating them. The CDR3 is made up of 11 amino acids. The germline V gene encodes CDR1 LNHDA and CDR2 SQIVND (reference sequence). The receptor was derived from a man aged 18 to 30 who had recovered from COVID-19. What was sequenced was peripheral blood. The chain couples TRBV19 to TRBJ2-1; tentative D call: TRBD1 (6 bases). CDR3 DNA: TGTGCCAGTAGTGCAACAGGGGAGCAGTTCTTC. Translated, it gives CASSATGEQFF.